The 17 T cell receptor beta chains below come from one sample, sequenced in a study of blood T cell repertoires in COVID-19. The data were produced by immunoSEQ multiplex PCR, yet TCRdb's version contains in-frame clones alone and is incomplete. The sample lists some 220,000 clones, 82% seen once, with approximately 5.6% in the top ten. The specimen was peripheral blood. The receptor source for this set is a woman in her 70s with COVID-19, enrolled during active disease.

CDR3 in DNA: TGTGCCACCGACCCGGGGGGACTGAACACTGAAGCTTTCTTT. This codes for CATDPGGLNTEAFF. The chain has TRBV6-5 and TRBJ1-1; D is perhaps TRBD1 (5 bases). Germline lookup yields CDR1 MNHEY and CDR2 SVGAGI. V dropped 10 bases and J dropped 0 bases, with 15 bases sitting between them. The CDR3 sequence is 14 residues long.

The chain joins TRBV9 to TRBJ2-3; 11 positions agree with TRBD2. There are 17 residues in the CDR3. Germline V gives CDR1 SGDLS, CDR2 YYNGEE. Trimming cost V 2 bases and J 4 bases; bases outside gene matches: 9. CDR3 in DNA: TGTGCCAGCAGCGTTAGCTTAGCGGGAGGGGGCGCAGATACGCAGTATTTT. Translating gives CASSVSLAGGGADTQYF.

The genes are TRBV19 and TRBJ1-1, with D possibly matching TRBD1 (6 bases). The V end was cut by 6 bases, the J end by 7 bases, with 15 bases between. This CDR3 spans 13 amino acids. In germline, CDR1 is LNHDA, CDR2 SQIVND (reference sequence). CDR3 in DNA: TGTGCCAGTAGGATTACAGGGTTCGGTGAAGCTTTCTTT. Translating gives CASRITGFGEAFF.

This chain links TRBV5-5 with TRBJ2-3, with 7 bases matching TRBD2. In germline, CDR1 is SGHKS, CDR2 YYEKEE (reference sequence). This CDR3 contains 15 residues. V dropped 4 bases and J dropped 4; count of bases not matched to a gene: 9. CDR3 in DNA: TGTGCCAGCAGCCCAGCGGGAAATAGAGCAGATACGCAGTATTTT. Its translation: CASSPAGNRADTQYF.

The chain joins TRBV24-1 to TRBJ1-4; TRBD1 matches at 11 bases. J gave up 11 bases and V 3 bases, and 10 bases lay outside the gene matches. CDR1 and CDR2 from the germline V gene are KGHDR and SFDVKD. The length of the CDR3 is 16 residues. The CDR3, as DNA: TGTGCCACCAGTGATGCCGGGACAGGGGGAGTAGGGAAACTGTTTTTT. Protein: CATSDAGTGGVGKLFF.

The rearrangement links TRBV2 to TRBJ2-1; 8 bases map to TRBD2. V lost 7 bases, J lost 1 base, and 6 bases stayed unmatched. CDR1 and CDR2 (germline): SNHLY, FYNNEI. This CDR3 has 15 amino acids. CDR3 sequence reads: CASKLTGGSYNEQFF. The CDR3 bases are TGTGCCAGCAAGCTAACGGGAGGGTCCTACAATGAGCAGTTCTTC.

The chain uses TRBV3-1 (or the pseudogene TRBV3-2) and TRBJ1-1; maybe TRBD1 (6 bases). Trimming left V 8 bases short and J 5 bases short, with 15 bases between. The V gene's germline CDR1 is LGHDT and CDR2 YNNKEL (reference sequence). CDR3 length equals 13 residues. The CDR3: CASLGGGRTEAFF. The DNA for the CDR3 is TGTGCCAGCCTAGGGGGGGGCAGGACTGAAGCTTTCTTT.

The V gene is TRBV29-1, the J gene TRBJ2-5; TRBD2 aligns across 9 bases. Trimming cost V 4 bases and J 5 bases; bases outside gene matches: 11. Germline-derived CDR1 and CDR2 are SQVTM and ANQGSEA. The CDR3 contains 15 residues. The CDR3 coding sequence is TGCAGCGTTGTGTTGGTTAGCGGGGGCGGGGAGACCCAGTACTTC. It translates to CSVVLVSGGGETQYF.

This clone was observed a handful of times. J is TRBJ2-1 and V is TRBV27, with 10 bases that match TRBD2. Germline loops: CDR1 MNHEY, CDR2 SMNVEV (reference sequence). CDR3 length: 16 amino acids. V gave up 6 bases and J gave up 7 bases; unmatched junction bases: 12. The CDR3: CASRSPPASGRNEQFF. The CDR3 nucleotides read TGTGCCAGCAGGTCACCCCCGGCTAGCGGGAGAAATGAGCAGTTCTTC.

This clone is a singleton in its sample. The CDR3 DNA reads as TGTGCCAGCAGTCTTAGTCGTGGCACCGGGGAGCTGTTTTTT. It codes for CASSLSRGTGELFF. J is TRBJ2-2 and V is TRBV7-2, with D unresolved. CDR1 and CDR2 (germline): SGHTA, FQGNSA. The CDR3 is 14 amino acids. Trimming stripped 6 bases from V and 4 bases from J, with 12 bases between.

This clone was recorded only once. The genes are TRBV24-1 and TRBJ1-5; possible D gene TRBD1, 5 bases. Trimming removed 3 bases at V and 6 bases at J, with 14 bases between. This CDR3 contains 15 residues. Germline lookup yields CDR1 KGHDR and CDR2 SFDVKD. The CDR3 spells CATSDTRQGGQPQHF. In nucleotides, the CDR3 is TGTGCCACCAGTGATACCCGCCAGGGAGGTCAGCCCCAGCATTTT.

The chain is built from TRBV19 and TRBJ1-1; no definite D call. Trimming took 5 bases from V and 1 from J, leaving 14 bases between them. Per the germline V gene, CDR1 is LNHDA and CDR2 is SQIVND (reference sequence). The CDR3 consists of 15 residues. This CDR3 reads CASSVEALPNTEAFF. CDR3 coding DNA: TGTGCCAGTAGTGTGGAGGCCCTACCGAACACTGAAGCTTTCTTT. Looking up the rest from reference TRBV19 and TRBJ1-1 gives the full variable domain: DGGITQSPKYLFRKEGQNVTLSCEQNLNHDAMYWYRQDPGQGLRLIYYSQIVNDFQKGDIAEGYSVSREKKESFPLTVTSAQKNPTAFYLCASSVEALPNTEAFFGQGTRLTVV.

V gene TRBV10-3 combines with J gene TRBJ1-1; D is perhaps TRBD1 (5 bases). This CDR3 is built from 13 residues. Germline-derived CDR1 and CDR2 are ENHRY and SYGVKD. Trimming left V 0 bases short and J 11 bases short, with 13 bases between. The CDR3 reads CAISESVGGMAFF. CDR3 DNA: TGTGCCATCAGTGAGTCGGTGGGGGGTATGGCTTTCTTT.

This clone was seen a few times. The J gene is TRBJ1-2, the V gene TRBV28; 7 bases agree with TRBD1. This CDR3 spans 15 amino acids. Germline CDR1 and CDR2: MDHEN and SYDVKM. V lost 3 bases, J lost 3 bases, and 7 bases stayed unmatched. CDR3: CASSFIGGADYGYTF. In DNA form, the CDR3 reads TGTGCCAGCAGTTTTATAGGGGGCGCTGACTATGGCTACACCTTC.

Comments on this clone: The same CDR3 also results from other DNA sequences found in this sample. The gene calls are TRBV7-2 and TRBJ1-5; TRBD1 matches 7 bases. In germline, CDR1 is SGHTA, CDR2 FQGNSA. Trimming took 5 bases from V and 6 from J; bases not matched to a gene: 4. The length of the CDR3 is 13 residues. CDR3 DNA: TGTGCCAGCAGCCCGGACAGGTTTCAGCCCCAGCATTTT. It is translated as CASSPDRFQPQHF. Combining the CDR3 with reference TRBV7-2 and TRBJ1-5 gives the whole variable domain GAGVSQSPSNKVTEKGKDVELRCDPISGHTALYWYRQSLGQGLEFLIYFQGNSAPDKSGLPSDRFSAERTGGSVSTLTIQRTQQEDSAVYLCASSPDRFQPQHFGDGTRLSIL.

This clone appeared a few times. The chain combines TRBV3-1 (or the pseudogene TRBV3-2) with TRBJ2-1; tentatively, D is TRBD2 (5 bases). V shed 0 bases and J shed 4 bases, with 13 bases lying between them. Germline-derived CDR1 and CDR2 are LGHDT and YNNKEL (reference sequence). The CDR3 length is 16 residues. The chain's CDR3 is CASSQDGTRQYNEQFF. The CDR3 DNA sequence: TGTGCCAGCAGCCAAGATGGAACTAGACAATACAATGAGCAGTTCTTC.

This clone came up a few times. The J gene is TRBJ2-2, the V gene TRBV3-1 (or the pseudogene TRBV3-2); D gene uncertain. Germline V CDR1 and CDR2: LGHDT, YNNKEL (reference sequence). The CDR3 contains 14 residues. Deletions cut 0 bases from V and 5 bases from J, with 7 bases between. CDR3 nucleotides: TGTGCCAGCAGCCAAGATTCCGGGACCGGGGAGCTGTTTTTT. It translates to CASSQDSGTGELFF.